The clone carrying this T cell receptor (beta chain) was detected only a few times. This specimen belongs to a study of blood T cell repertoires in COVID-19. Whole-study context: Specimens from acute and convalescent COVID-19 originated in the United States, Italy and Spain.

Some clones are missing from TCRdb's copy, which holds only in-frame ones; the method was immunoSEQ multiplex PCR. The table lists 20,000 to 25,000 clones, 85% to 90% of them singletons. Germline V gene lookup returns CDR1 SGDLS and CDR2 YYNGEE. This CDR3 region has 12 residues. Sequencing was done on a sample of peripheral blood. The source is a woman older than 75 with active COVID-19. J is TRBJ1-6 and V is TRBV9; maybe TRBD1 (6 bases). The DNA for the CDR3 is TGTTGCCCCCAGGGGTATAATTCACCCCTCCACTTT. This gives the protein CCPQGYNSPLHF.